This T cell receptor (beta chain) comes out of a study of shared clonotypes between healthy human individuals. As defined, naive CD8 cells were CD45RO-negative and positively selected for CCR7, with terminally differentiated effector memory CD45RA+ cells excluded. With 2 bases removed from V and 2 bases from J, the gap between germline ends came to 10 bases. This CDR3 region has 14 residues. Per the germline V gene, CDR1 is MDHEN and CDR2 is SYDVKM. Notes on this clone: Antigen specificity is unknown.

The protocol was immunoSEQ multiplex PCR, while the TCRdb copy is restricted to in-frame clones and leaves out a portion. The sample has about 700,000 clones, 92% seen once. Study outcomes and limitations: Larger estimated richness was generally seen in naive subsets than in memory subsets. In contrast to clonotypes shared by all four donors, non-shared clonotypes had lower generation probabilities.

Sequencing used naive CD8+ T cells sorted from blood. This chain joins TRBV28 and TRBJ2-7; no reliable D call. The receptor comes from a young man in good health. CDR3 region: CASSLGWLTYEQYF. The CDR3 DNA is TGTGCCAGCAGTTTAGGTTGGCTAACCTACGAGCAGTACTTC.